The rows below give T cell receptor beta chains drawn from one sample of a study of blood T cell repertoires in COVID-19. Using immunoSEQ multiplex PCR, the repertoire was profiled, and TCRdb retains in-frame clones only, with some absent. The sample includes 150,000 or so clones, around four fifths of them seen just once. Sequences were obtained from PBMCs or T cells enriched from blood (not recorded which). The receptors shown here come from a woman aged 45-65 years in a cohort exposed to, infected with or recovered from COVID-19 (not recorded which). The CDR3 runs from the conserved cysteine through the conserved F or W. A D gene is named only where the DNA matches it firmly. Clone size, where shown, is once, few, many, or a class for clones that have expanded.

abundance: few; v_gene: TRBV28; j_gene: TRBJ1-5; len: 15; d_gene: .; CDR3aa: CASSFIRDNNQPQHF; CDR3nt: TGTGCCAGCAGTTTTATCCGGGACAACAATCAGCCCCAGCATTTT
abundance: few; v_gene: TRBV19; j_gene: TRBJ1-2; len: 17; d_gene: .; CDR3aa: CASSILSSGTYLYGYTF; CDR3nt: TGTGCCAGTAGTATCCTATCATCCGGGACTTACCTATATGGCTACACCTTC
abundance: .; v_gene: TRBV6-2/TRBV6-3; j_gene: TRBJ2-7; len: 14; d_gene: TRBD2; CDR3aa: CASSSGLGVYKQYF; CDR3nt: TGTGCCAGCAGTTCCGGACTAGGGGTCTATAAGCAGTACTTC
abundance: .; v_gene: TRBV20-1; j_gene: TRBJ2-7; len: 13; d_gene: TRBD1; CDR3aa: CSASGQGAWEQYF; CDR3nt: TGCAGTGCTAGTGGACAGGGGGCCTGGGAGCAGTACTTC
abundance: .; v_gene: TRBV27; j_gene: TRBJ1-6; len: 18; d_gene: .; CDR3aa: CASSPLDGGGSYNSPLHF; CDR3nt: TGTGCCAGCAGTCCGTTGGACGGGGGTGGGTCCTATAATTCACCCCTCCACTTT
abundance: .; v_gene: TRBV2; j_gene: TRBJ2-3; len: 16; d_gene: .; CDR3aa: CASSELRLEGTDTQYF; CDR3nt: TGTGCCAGCAGTGAATTGCGGCTAGAAGGCACAGATACGCAGTATTTT
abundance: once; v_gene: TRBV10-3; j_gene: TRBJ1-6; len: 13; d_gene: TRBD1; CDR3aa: CAIRTGDRSPLHF; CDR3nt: TGTGCCATCAGGACAGGGGATCGCTCACCCCTCCACTTT
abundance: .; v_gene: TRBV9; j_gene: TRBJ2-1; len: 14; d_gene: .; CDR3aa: CASSPQTRMVEQFF; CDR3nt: TGTGCCAGCAGCCCTCAGACTAGAATGGTTGAGCAGTTCTTC
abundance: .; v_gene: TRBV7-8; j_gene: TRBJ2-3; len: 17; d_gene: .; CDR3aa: CASPPGDGTSHTDTQYF; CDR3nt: TGTGCCAGCCCCCCGGGAGACGGGACTTCTCACACAGATACGCAGTATTTT
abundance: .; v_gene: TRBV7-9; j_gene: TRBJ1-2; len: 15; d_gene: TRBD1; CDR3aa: CASSLVGQGAQNYTF; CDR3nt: TGTGCCAGCAGCTTAGTAGGACAGGGGGCGCAGAACTACACCTTC
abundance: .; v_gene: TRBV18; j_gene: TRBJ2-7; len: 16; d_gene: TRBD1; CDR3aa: CASSLGQEVVSYEQYF; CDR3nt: TGTGCCAGCTCACTCGGACAGGAAGTCGTATCCTACGAGCAGTACTTC
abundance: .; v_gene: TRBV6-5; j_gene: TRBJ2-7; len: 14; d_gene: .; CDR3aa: CASSTGQRNYEQYF; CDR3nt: TGTGCCAGCAGCACGGGACAAAGAAATTACGAGCAGTACTTC
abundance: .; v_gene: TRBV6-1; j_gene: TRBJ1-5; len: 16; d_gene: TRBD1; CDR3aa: CASSGTGTGGNQPQHF; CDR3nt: TGTGCCAGCAGTGGAACCGGGACAGGGGGCAATCAGCCCCAGCATTTT
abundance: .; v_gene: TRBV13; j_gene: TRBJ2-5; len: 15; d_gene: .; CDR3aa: CASSIRTPRQETQYF; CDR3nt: TGTGCCAGCAGCATACGGACTCCCCGCCAGGAGACCCAGTACTTC
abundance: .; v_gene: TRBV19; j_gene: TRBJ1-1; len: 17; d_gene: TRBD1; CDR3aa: CASSTINRGRPDTEAFF; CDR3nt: TGTGCCAGTAGTACAATTAACAGGGGGCGCCCGGACACTGAAGCTTTCTTT
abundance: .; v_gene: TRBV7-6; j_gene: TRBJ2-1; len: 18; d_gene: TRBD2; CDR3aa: CASSPKFPGTSGYNEQFF; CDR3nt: TGTGCCAGCAGCCCTAAATTCCCCGGGACTAGCGGTTACAATGAGCAGTTCTTC
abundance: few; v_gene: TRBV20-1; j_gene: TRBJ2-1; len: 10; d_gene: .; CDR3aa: CSASRGKQFF; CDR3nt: TGCAGTGCTAGCAGGGGTAAGCAGTTCTTC
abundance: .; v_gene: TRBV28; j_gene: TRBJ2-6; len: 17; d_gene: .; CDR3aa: CASSSDRRAAGANVLTF; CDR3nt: TGTGCCAGCAGTTCAGATAGGAGGGCGGCCGGGGCCAACGTCCTGACTTTC
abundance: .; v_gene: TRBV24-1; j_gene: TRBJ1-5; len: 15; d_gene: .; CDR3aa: CATQQGTHSNQPQHF; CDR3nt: TGTGCCACACAACAGGGTACGCATAGCAATCAGCCCCAGCATTTT
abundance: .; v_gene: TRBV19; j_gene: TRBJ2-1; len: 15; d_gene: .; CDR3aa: CASSIEGGSYNEQFF; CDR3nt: TGTGCCAGTAGTATAGAGGGGGGCTCCTACAATGAGCAGTTCTTC
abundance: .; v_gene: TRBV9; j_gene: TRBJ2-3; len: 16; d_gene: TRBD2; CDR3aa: CASSEAPGGFTDTQYF; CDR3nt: TGTGCCAGCAGCGAGGCCCCGGGGGGATTCACAGATACGCAGTATTTT
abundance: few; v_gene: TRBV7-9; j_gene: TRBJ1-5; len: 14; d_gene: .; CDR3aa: CASSLDRNNQPQHF; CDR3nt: TGTGCCAGCAGCCTCGACAGAAACAATCAGCCCCAGCATTTT
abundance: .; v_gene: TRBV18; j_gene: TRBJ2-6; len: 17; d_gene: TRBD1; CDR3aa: CASSRGQGSSGANVLTF; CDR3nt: TGTGCCAGCTCAAGAGGACAGGGGTCTTCTGGGGCCAACGTCCTGACTTTC
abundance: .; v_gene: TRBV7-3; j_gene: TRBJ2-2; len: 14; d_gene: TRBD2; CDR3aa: CASSPGGDTGELFF; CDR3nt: TGTGCCAGCAGCCCCGGGGGGGACACCGGGGAGCTGTTTTTT
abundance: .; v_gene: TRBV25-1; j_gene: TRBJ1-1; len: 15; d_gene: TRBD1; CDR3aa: CASSGRTGMNTEAFF; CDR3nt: TGTGCCAGCAGTGGGCGGACAGGGATGAACACTGAAGCTTTCTTT
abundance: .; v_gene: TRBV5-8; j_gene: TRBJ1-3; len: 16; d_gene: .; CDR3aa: CASSLSALSSGNTIYF; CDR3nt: TGTGCCAGCAGCTTGTCCGCACTGAGCTCTGGAAACACCATATATTTT
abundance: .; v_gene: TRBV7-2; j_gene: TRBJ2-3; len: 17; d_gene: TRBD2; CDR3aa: CASSLVPSGVTTDTQYF; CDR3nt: TGTGCCAGCAGCTTAGTGCCTAGCGGGGTAACCACAGATACGCAGTATTTT
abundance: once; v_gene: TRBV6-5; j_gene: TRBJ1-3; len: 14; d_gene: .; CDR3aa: CASSRRGQGNTIYF; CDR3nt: TGTGCCAGCAGCCGAAGGGGTCAGGGAAACACCATATATTTT
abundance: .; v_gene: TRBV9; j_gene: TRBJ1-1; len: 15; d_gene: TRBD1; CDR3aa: CASSAPGGRDTEAFF; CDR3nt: TGTGCCAGCAGCGCCCCAGGGGGAAGGGACACTGAAGCTTTCTTT
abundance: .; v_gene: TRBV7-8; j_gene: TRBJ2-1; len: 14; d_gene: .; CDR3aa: CASSRTLTYNEQFF; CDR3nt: TGTGCCAGCAGCAGGACTCTCACCTACAATGAGCAGTTCTTC
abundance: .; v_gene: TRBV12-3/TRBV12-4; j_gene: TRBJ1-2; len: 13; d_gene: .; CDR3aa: CASSPDSNYGYTF; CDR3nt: TGTGCCAGCAGTCCGGACTCTAACTATGGCTACACCTTC
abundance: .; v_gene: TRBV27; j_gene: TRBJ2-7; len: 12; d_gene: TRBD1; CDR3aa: CASSSGGYEQYF; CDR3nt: TGTGCCAGCAGTTCAGGGGGCTACGAGCAGTACTTC
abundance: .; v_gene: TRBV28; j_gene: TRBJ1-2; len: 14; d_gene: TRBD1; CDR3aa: CASSRQGPESGYTF; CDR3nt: TGTGCCAGCAGTAGACAGGGGCCGGAGTCTGGCTACACCTTC
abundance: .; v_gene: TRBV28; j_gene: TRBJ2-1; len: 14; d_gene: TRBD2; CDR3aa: CATLLGGTYNEQFF; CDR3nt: TGTGCCACGTTGCTGGGGGGGACTTACAATGAGCAGTTCTTC
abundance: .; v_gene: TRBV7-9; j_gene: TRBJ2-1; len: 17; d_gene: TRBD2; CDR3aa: CASSPRLAEISYNEQFF; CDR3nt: TGTGCCAGCAGCCCGAGACTAGCGGAGATCTCCTACAATGAGCAGTTCTTC
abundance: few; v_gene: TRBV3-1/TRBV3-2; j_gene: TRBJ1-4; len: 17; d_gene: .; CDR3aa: CASSQAALGQGGEKLFF; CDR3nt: TGTGCCAGCAGCCAAGCGGCGTTAGGGCAGGGAGGTGAAAAACTGTTTTTT
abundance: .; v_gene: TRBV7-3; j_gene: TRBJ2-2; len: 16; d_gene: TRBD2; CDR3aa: CASSSKTSGSTGELFF; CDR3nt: TGTGCCAGCAGCTCAAAAACTAGCGGGAGTACCGGGGAGCTGTTTTTT
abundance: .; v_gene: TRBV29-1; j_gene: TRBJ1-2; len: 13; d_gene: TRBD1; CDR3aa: CSVGQGENYGYTF; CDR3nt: TGCAGCGTGGGACAGGGTGAGAACTATGGCTACACCTTC
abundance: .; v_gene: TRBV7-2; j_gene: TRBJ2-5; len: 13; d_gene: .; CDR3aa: CASSSDFQETQYF; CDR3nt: TGTGCCAGCAGCTCGGACTTCCAAGAGACCCAGTACTTC
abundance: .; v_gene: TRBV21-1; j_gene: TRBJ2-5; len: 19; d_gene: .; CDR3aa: CASTGTPTDYKIPVQTQYF; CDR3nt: TGTGCCAGCACCGGGACACCAACTGACTACAAAATACCAGTACAGACCCAGTACTTC
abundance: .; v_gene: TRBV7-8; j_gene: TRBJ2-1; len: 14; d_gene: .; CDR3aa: CASSGPRTDNEQFF; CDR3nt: TGTGCCAGCAGCGGACCCCGGACAGACAATGAGCAGTTCTTC
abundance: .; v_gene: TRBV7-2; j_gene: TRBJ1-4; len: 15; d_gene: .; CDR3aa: CASSLLGRTNEKLFF; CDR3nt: TGTGCCAGCAGCTTATTGGGGCGAACTAATGAAAAACTGTTTTTT